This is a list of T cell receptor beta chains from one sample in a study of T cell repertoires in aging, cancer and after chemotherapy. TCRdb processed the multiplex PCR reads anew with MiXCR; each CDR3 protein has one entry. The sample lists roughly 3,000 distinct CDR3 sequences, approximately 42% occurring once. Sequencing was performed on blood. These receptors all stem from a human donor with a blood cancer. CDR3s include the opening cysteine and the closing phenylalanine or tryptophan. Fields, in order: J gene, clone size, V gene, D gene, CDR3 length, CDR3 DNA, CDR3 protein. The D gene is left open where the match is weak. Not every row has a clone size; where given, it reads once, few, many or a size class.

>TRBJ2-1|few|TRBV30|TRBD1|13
TGTGCCTGGAGCCTTGGGACAGACAATGAGCAGTTCTTC
CAWSLGTDNEQFF
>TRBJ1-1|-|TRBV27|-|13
TGTGCCAGCAGTTTAAGGGGGTTCACTGAAGCTTTCTTT
CASSLRGFTEAFF
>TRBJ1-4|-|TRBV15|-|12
TGTGCCACCAGCAGACCTCCTGAAAAACTGTTTTTT
CATSRPPEKLFF
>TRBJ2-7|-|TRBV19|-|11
TGTGCCTATCTGGCCGGGCGCGAGCAGTACTTC
CAYLAGREQYF
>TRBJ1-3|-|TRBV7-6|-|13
TGTGCCAGCAGCCAAAGGTCTGGAAACACCATATATTTT
CASSQRSGNTIYF
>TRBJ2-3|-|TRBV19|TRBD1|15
TGTGCCAGTCGATCCCGGGACAGGAACACAGATACGCAGTATTTT
CASRSRDRNTDTQYF
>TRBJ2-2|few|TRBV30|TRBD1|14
TGTGCCTGGAGAGGACAGGGTTGGACCGGGGAGCTGTTTTTT
CAWRGQGWTGELFF
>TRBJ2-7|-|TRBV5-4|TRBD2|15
TGTGCCAGCAGCTCAGCTAGCGGGAGTATCCACGAGCAGTACTTC
CASSSASGSIHEQYF
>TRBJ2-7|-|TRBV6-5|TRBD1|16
TGTGCCAGCAGTGCAACAGGGGCCCGTTCTGACTACGAGCAGTACTTC
CASSATGARSDYEQYF
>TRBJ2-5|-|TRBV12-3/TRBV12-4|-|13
TGTGCCAGCAGTCCGACAGGGAGGGAGACCCAGTACTTC
CASSPTGRETQYF
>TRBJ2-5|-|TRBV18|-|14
TGTGCCAGCTCAGAGGGGTTTGACCAAGAGACCCAGTACTTC
CASSEGFDQETQYF
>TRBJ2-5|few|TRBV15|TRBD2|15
TGTGCCACCAGCATTAGCGGGAGGGCCGATGGGACCCAGTACTTC
CATSISGRADGTQYF
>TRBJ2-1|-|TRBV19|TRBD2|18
TGTGCCAGTAGTCCGAAGGGACTAGCGGGAGTCGTGCGCAATGAGCAGTTCTTC
CASSPKGLAGVVRNEQFF
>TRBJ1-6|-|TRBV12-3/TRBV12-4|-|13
TGTGCCAGCTCGCGGGGGAGGAATTCACCCCTCCACTTT
CASSRGRNSPLHF
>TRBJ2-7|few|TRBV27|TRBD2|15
TGTGCCAGCAGTCCAGCGGGAGGCCCAACCAGCGAGCAGTACTTC
CASSPAGGPTSEQYF
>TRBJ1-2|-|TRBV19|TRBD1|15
TGTGCCAGTAGTATAACAGGGGCAAGTCTCTATGGCTACACCTTC
CASSITGASLYGYTF
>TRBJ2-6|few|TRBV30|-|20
TGTGCCTGGAGTTGGAGTAGAGGGGACTTCAGGGGGTCTGGGGCCAACGTCCTGACTTTC
CAWSWSRGDFRGSGANVLTF
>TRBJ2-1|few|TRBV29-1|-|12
TGCAGCGTTGTTAGGCAGACCAATGAGCAGTTCTTC
CSVVRQTNEQFF
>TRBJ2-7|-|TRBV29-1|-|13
TGCAGCGTTTCCGAATACTCTACCTACGAGCAGTACTTC
CSVSEYSTYEQYF
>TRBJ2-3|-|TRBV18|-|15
TGTGCCAGCTCCCCGAGCGTGACAGGTACAGATACGCAGTATTTT
CASSPSVTGTDTQYF
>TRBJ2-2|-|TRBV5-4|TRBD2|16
TGTGCCAGCAGCCCCTTAGCGGGGGGGCAGACCGGGGAGCTGTTTTTT
CASSPLAGGQTGELFF
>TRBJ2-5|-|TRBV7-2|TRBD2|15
TGTGCCAGCAGCTTCGGACTAGCGGGGGGAGAGACCCAGTACTTC
CASSFGLAGGETQYF
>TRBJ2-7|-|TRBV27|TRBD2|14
TGTGCCAGCAGTCGCGGAGCGGGGACCTACGAGCAGTACTTC
CASSRGAGTYEQYF
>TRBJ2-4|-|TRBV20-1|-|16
TGCAGTGCTAGAGAGCGGGCGGGCGTGCGTGGAAACATTCAGTACTTC
CSARERAGVRGNIQYF
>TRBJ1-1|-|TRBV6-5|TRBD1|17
TGTGCCAGCGGCGACCCGACAGGGGGCACGCCGGACACTGAAGCTTTCTTT
CASGDPTGGTPDTEAFF
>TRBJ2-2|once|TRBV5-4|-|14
TGTGCCAGCAGCCCGCGACAGGACACCGGGGAGCTGTTTTTT
CASSPRQDTGELFF
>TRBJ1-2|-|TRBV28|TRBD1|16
TGTGCCAGCAGAGTTACGGGGGTGGGACAGGACTATGGCTACACCTTC
CASRVTGVGQDYGYTF
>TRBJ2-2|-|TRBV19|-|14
TGTGCCAGTAGGCCGGGACTCAGTACCGGGGAGCTGTTTTTT
CASRPGLSTGELFF
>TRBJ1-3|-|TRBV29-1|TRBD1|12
TGCAGCGTGACAGGGGGCGAAAACACCATATATTTT
CSVTGGENTIYF
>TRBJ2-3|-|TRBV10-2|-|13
TGCGCCAGCAGTGTTGAGGAGTGGGATACGCAGTATTTT
CASSVEEWDTQYF
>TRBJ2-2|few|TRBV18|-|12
TGTGCCAGCTCACCACCTACCGGGGAGCTGTTTTTT
CASSPPTGELFF
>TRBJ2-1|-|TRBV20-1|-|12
TGCAGTGCTAGAGCTGTAGGGAATGAGCAGTTCTTC
CSARAVGNEQFF
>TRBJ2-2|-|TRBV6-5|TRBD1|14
TGTGCCAGCAGTAAGACAGGGGTAGCCGGGGAGCTGTTTTTT
CASSKTGVAGELFF
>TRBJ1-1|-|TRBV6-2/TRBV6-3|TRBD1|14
TGTGCCAGCAGTAGGGACAGGGCGTGGACTGAAGCTTTCTTT
CASSRDRAWTEAFF
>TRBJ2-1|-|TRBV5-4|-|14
TGTGCCAGCAGCTTGGTGGGCGGGCCCAATGAGCAGTTCTTC
CASSLVGGPNEQFF
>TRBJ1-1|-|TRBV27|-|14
TGTGCCAGCAGTTTTTTAGGGGCGCGGACTGAAGCTTTCTTT
CASSFLGARTEAFF